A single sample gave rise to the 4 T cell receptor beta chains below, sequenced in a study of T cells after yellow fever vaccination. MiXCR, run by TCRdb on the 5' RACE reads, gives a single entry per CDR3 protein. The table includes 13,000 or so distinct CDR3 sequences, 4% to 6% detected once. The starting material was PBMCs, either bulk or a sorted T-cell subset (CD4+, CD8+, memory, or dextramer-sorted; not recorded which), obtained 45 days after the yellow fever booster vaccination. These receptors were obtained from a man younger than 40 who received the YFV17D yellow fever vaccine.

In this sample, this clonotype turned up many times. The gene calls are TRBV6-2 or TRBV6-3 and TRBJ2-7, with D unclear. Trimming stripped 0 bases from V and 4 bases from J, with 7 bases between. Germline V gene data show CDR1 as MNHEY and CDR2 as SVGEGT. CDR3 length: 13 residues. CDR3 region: CASSYSGRYEQYF. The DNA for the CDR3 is TGTGCCAGCAGTTACTCTGGACGTTACGAGCAGTACTTC.

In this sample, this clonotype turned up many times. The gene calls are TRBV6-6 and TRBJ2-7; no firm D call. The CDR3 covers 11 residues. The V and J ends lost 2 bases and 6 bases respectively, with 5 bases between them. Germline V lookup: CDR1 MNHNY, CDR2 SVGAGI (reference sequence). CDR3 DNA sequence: TGTGCCAGCAGTTACGGTGTCGAGCAGTACTTC. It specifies CASSYGVEQYF.

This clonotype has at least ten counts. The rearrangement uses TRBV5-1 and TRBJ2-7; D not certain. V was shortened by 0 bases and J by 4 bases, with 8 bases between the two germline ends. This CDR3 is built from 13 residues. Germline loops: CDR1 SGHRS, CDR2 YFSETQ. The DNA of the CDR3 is TGCGCCAGCAGCTTGGACGAAGCGTACGAGCAGTACTTC. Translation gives CASSLDEAYEQYF.

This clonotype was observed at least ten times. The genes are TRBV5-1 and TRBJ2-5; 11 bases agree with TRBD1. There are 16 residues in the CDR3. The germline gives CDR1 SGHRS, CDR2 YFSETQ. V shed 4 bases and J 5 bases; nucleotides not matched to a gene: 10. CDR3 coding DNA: TGCGCCAGCAGCGAACGGACAGGGGGCTCTTTTGAGACCCAGTACTTC. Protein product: CASSERTGGSFETQYF. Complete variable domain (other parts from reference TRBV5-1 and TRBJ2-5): KAGVTQTPRYLIKTRGQQVTLSCSPISGHRSVSWYQQTPGQGLQFLFEYFSETQRNKGNFPGRFSGRQFSNSRSEMNVSTLELGDSALYLCASSERTGGSFETQYFGPGTRLLVL.